A selection of T cell receptor beta chains follows, all from one sample in a study of blood T cell repertoires in COVID-19. The protocol was immunoSEQ multiplex PCR, while the TCRdb copy is restricted to in-frame clones and leaves out a portion. Seen here are 350,000 to 500,000 clones, roughly 88% observed once, and the top ten hold 1.4%. Material for sequencing was PBMCs or T cells enriched from blood (not recorded which). These receptors were taken from a woman between 18 and 29 years old who had been exposed to COVID-19. Each CDR3 is given with its conserved first and last residue. A D gene is named only where the DNA matches it firmly. Not every row has a clone size; where given, it reads once, few, many or a size class.

TRBV2,few,NA,TRBJ1-1,CASTTAPDTEAFF,TGTGCCAGCACTACAGCTCCCGACACTGAAGCTTTCTTT
TRBV16,NA,TRBD1,TRBJ1-3,CASSQGQGEPTGNTIYF,TGTGCCAGCAGCCAGGGGCAGGGGGAACCTACTGGAAACACCATATATTTT
TRBV28,NA,NA,TRBJ1-5,CASSLLGAQPQHF,TGTGCCAGCAGTTTATTGGGGGCTCAGCCCCAGCATTTT
TRBV27,NA,NA,TRBJ2-5,CASCLHNEETQYF,TGTGCCAGCTGTCTCCATAATGAGGAGACCCAGTACTTC
TRBV28,NA,TRBD2,TRBJ2-3,CASSSLAGGGDTQYF,TGTGCCAGCAGTTCCCTAGCGGGGGGCGGGGATACGCAGTATTTT
TRBV19,NA,NA,TRBJ2-1,CASSPSGPSSYNEQFF,TGTGCCAGTTCACCAAGCGGGCCGAGCTCCTACAATGAGCAGTTCTTC
TRBV28,NA,NA,TRBJ1-5,CASSPPRGQWRQPQHF,TGTGCCAGCAGTCCCCCCAGGGGCCAGTGGAGGCAGCCCCAGCATTTT
TRBV5-3,once,NA,TRBJ2-5,CARRVMGRTQYF,TGTGCCAGAAGGGTTATGGGCAGGACCCAGTACTTC
TRBV5-4,NA,NA,TRBJ2-1,CASSLTTPRNEQFF,TGTGCCAGCAGCTTGACCACCCCCCGGAATGAGCAGTTCTTC
TRBV6-2/TRBV6-3,once,NA,TRBJ2-1,CASSSSLELSYNEQFF,TGTGCCAGCAGTTCCTCGCTGGAGTTATCCTACAATGAGCAGTTCTTC
TRBV3-1/TRBV3-2,NA,TRBD2,TRBJ2-1,CASSLWLSGRSNEQFF,TGTGCCAGCAGCCTCTGGTTGAGCGGGAGAAGCAATGAGCAGTTCTTC
TRBV28,NA,TRBD2,TRBJ2-5,CASSLSRWASGAQETQYF,TGTGCCAGCAGTTTATCGAGGTGGGCTAGCGGGGCCCAAGAGACCCAGTACTTC
TRBV28,NA,TRBD2,TRBJ2-1,CASSLAGVIHEQFF,TGTGCCAGCAGTTTAGCGGGAGTAATACATGAGCAGTTCTTC
TRBV10-3,NA,TRBD1,TRBJ2-7,CAISVDRGNDEQYF,TGTGCCATCAGTGTGGACAGGGGCAACGACGAGCAGTACTTC
TRBV11-2,NA,TRBD2,TRBJ2-1,CASRSTSGGAGNEQFF,TGTGCCAGCAGGTCTACTAGCGGGGGGGCCGGCAATGAGCAGTTCTTC
TRBV6-2/TRBV6-3,NA,NA,TRBJ1-2,CASSPGDSFVYGYTF,TGTGCCAGCAGTCCCGGTGACAGCTTCGTCTATGGCTACACCTTC
TRBV9,once,NA,TRBJ1-1,CASSQFPGGQGGTEAFF,TGTGCCAGCAGCCAATTCCCGGGTGGTCAGGGCGGCACTGAAGCTTTCTTT
TRBV28,NA,TRBD2,TRBJ2-7,CASSLSGLASYEQYF,TGTGCCAGCAGTTTAAGTGGACTAGCCTCCTACGAGCAGTACTTC
TRBV18,once,NA,TRBJ2-6,CASSWRTGANVLTF,TGTGCCAGCTCATGGCGGACTGGGGCCAACGTCCTGACTTTC
TRBV7-6,NA,TRBD1,TRBJ2-1,CASSLAEDRGYNEQFF,TGTGCCAGCAGCTTAGCGGAGGACAGGGGGTACAATGAGCAGTTCTTC
TRBV24-1,NA,NA,TRBJ2-1,CATSDFPTGKSYNEQFF,TGTGCCACCAGTGATTTCCCCACAGGGAAGAGTTACAATGAGCAGTTCTTC
TRBV13,NA,NA,TRBJ2-5,CASSLGRDSQYF,TGTGCCAGCAGCTTAGGCAGAGACTCCCAGTACTTC
TRBV5-1,NA,NA,TRBJ1-1,CASRDSANTEAFF,TGCGCCAGCAGGGACAGCGCGAACACTGAAGCTTTCTTT
TRBV4-3,NA,NA,TRBJ2-5,CASSQDMRAGETQYF,TGCGCCAGCAGCCAAGATATGAGGGCGGGAGAGACCCAGTACTTC
TRBV4-2,few,NA,TRBJ1-1,CASSQSTAPGPYTEAFF,TGTGCCAGCAGCCAATCGACAGCGCCGGGTCCCTACACTGAAGCTTTCTTT
TRBV18,NA,TRBD2,TRBJ2-1,CASSPASGHNEQFF,TGTGCCAGCTCACCGGCTAGCGGCCACAATGAGCAGTTCTTC
TRBV19,once,TRBD1,TRBJ1-1,CASSNPTGGRTEAFF,TGTGCCAGTAGTAATCCAACAGGGGGTCGGACTGAAGCTTTCTTT
TRBV5-1,NA,NA,TRBJ2-1,CASSEGLNNEQFF,TGCGCCAGCAGCGAGGGACTTAACAATGAGCAGTTCTTC
TRBV7-9,NA,NA,TRBJ1-1,CASSPGLGGTEAFF,TGTGCCAGCAGCCCCGGCCTGGGAGGCACTGAAGCTTTCTTT
TRBV5-1,NA,NA,TRBJ1-4,CASSLNGQEKLFF,TGCGCCAGCAGCCTAAACGGACAGGAAAAACTGTTTTTT